This TCR beta chain was obtained from a study of T cells after yellow fever vaccination. Study information: It was SMART-Seq v4 Ultra Low Input that prepared the fractions with low cell numbers. Study findings and constraints: Clonotypes appearing in both CD4 and CD8 compartments existed, and their share was small. Booster sampling recovered most clones from primary vaccination (96% CD4, approximately 90% CD8).

This CDR3 comprises 13 residues. V was pared by 4 bases and J by 7 bases, with 1 base of the junction left unmatched. This clonotype was observed many times. Its antigen remains unidentified. TCR cDNA, made by 5'RACE template switching, carried an added universal primer site and UMIs. TCRdb processed the 5' RACE reads anew with MiXCR; each CDR3 protein has one entry. The table records 90,000 to 150,000 distinct CDR3 sequences, 5.5% to 8% of them present only once. The receptor was isolated from a man between 18 and 29 years old who received the YFV17D yellow fever vaccine. This chain connects TRBV12-3 or TRBV12-4 to TRBJ1-6, with 7 bases matching TRBD1. Here the sequenced sample was CD4+ T cells sorted from PBMCs, taken around 45 days after the first yellow fever vaccination. In DNA form, the CDR3 reads TGTGCCAGCAGTTCGACAGGGAATTCACCCCTCCACTTT. It encodes CASSSTGNSPLHF.